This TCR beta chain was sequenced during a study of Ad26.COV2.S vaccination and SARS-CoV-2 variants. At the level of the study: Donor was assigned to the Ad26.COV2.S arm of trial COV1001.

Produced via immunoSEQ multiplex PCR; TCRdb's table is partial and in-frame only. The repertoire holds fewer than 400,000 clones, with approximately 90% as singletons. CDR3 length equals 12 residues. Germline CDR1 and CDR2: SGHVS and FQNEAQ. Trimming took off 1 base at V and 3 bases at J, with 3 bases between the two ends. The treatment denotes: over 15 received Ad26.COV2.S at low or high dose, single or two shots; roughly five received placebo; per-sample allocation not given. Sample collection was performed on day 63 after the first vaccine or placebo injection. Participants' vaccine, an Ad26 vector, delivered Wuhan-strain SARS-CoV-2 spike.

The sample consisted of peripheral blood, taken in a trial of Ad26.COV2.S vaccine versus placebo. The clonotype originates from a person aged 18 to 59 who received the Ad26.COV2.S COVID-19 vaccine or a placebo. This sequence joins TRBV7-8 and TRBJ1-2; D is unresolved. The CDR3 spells CASSLGDYGYTF. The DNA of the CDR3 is TGTGCCAGCAGCTTAGGGGACTATGGCTACACCTTC.